This T cell receptor (beta chain) originates from a study of blood T cell repertoires in COVID-19. Study-level background: Material from acute and convalescent COVID-19 was sourced from the United States, Italy and Spain. Sample material is recorded as cDNA or gDNA derived from T cells, B-cell-depleted T cells, or PBMCs.

Original data processing: Counts of nucleated cells, estimated from reference gene primer amplification, were obtained. Using immunoSEQ multiplex PCR, the repertoire was profiled, and TCRdb retains in-frame clones only, with some absent. D and trimming were read from the DNA, whereas the V and J calls and clone size are those reported in that table. The sample has some 170,000 clones, around 80% seen once. Trimming removed 3 bases at V and 2 bases at J, with 11 bases between. Germline V gene lookup returns CDR1 MNHEY and CDR2 SMNVEV (reference sequence). The CDR3 covers 14 residues. This chain links TRBV27 with TRBJ2-7; D possibly corresponds to TRBD1 (5 bases). The sequencing sample was made of peripheral blood. The sequence derives from a woman older than 75 with active or convalescent COVID-19. The CDR3 DNA follows: TGTGCCAGCAGTTTGGTGGCAGGGACCTACGAGCAGTACTTC. Its protein is CASSLVAGTYEQYF.